A single sample gave rise to the 21 T cell receptor beta chains below, sequenced in a study of shared clonotypes between healthy human individuals. Clones were read by immunoSEQ multiplex PCR, and TCRdb kept only the in-frame ones, dropping some. The sample includes about 770,000 clones, roughly two thirds of them seen just once. The material sequenced was memory CD4+ T cells sorted from blood. As to subset: CD45RA-negative fraction. The receptor source for this set is a woman aged 25 to 39 in good health.

The gene calls are TRBV28 and TRBJ1-2, with 9 bases matching TRBD1. V lost 8 bases to trimming and J lost 4 bases; unmatched junction nucleotides: 5. Germline lookup yields CDR1 MDHEN and CDR2 SYDVKM. CDR3 size: 13 residues. The CDR3 DNA reads TGTGCCAGCGGGACAGGGCTAGCCTATGGCTACACCTTC. Its translation: CASGTGLAYGYTF.

V and J are TRBV29-1 and TRBJ2-1; 9 bases are a match to TRBD2. The CDR3 extends over 14 amino acids. Trimming removed 8 bases from V and 7 bases from J; junction bases left unmatched: 12. The V gene's germline CDR1 is SQVTM and CDR2 ANQGSEA. CDR3 sequence (DNA): TGCAGCTTAGCCGCGGGGGGGGCTCTTAATGAGCAGTTCTTC. It specifies CSLAAGGALNEQFF.

The chain links TRBV11-2 to TRBJ1-3; no reliable D call. V gave up 5 bases and J gave up 4 bases, with 12 bases separating them. The CDR3 loop spans 14 amino acids. From germline, CDR1 is SGHAT and CDR2 FQNNGV. CDR3 sequence: CASSQKTGGNTIYF. The CDR3 DNA reads as TGTGCCAGCAGCCAAAAGACGGGGGGAAACACCATATATTTT.

The genes are TRBV28 and TRBJ1-1; TRBD1 is a possible D gene (6 bases). The CDR3 sequence is 14 residues long. Trimming removed 7 bases from V and 0 bases from J, with 12 bases in between. Looked up from germline, CDR1 is MDHEN and CDR2 is SYDVKM. The DNA of the CDR3 is TGTGCCAGCACCACACAGGGTTTGAACACTGAAGCTTTCTTT. Translated: CASTTQGLNTEAFF.

The chain uses TRBV29-1 and TRBJ2-1; 10 bases match TRBD1. There are 10 residues in the CDR3. V lost 4 bases, J lost 12 bases, and 0 bases stayed unmatched. Germline values: CDR1 SQVTM, CDR2 ANQGSEA. The CDR3 region is CSVGDRGQFF. The DNA for the CDR3 is TGCAGCGTTGGGGACAGGGGGCAGTTCTTC.

The V and J genes are TRBV19 and TRBJ2-3; the D is unclear. Germline CDR1 is LNHDA and CDR2 is SQIVND (reference sequence). V was shortened by 5 bases and J by 4 bases, with 7 bases between the two germline ends. The CDR3 has 12 residues. The CDR3: CASSPTSDTQYF. CDR3 DNA sequence: TGTGCCAGTAGTCCAACATCAGATACGCAGTATTTT.

This sequence joins TRBV12-1 and TRBJ1-1; the D call in the table, TRBD1, was not verified against the DNA. TRBV12-1 is termed a pseudogene. The CDR3 spans 18 residues. CDR3 sequence: CASSPKDRAFPVSTEAFF. CDR3 coding DNA: TGTGCCAGCAGCCCGAAGGACAGGGCGTTCCCGGTGAGCACTGAAGCTTTCTTT.

V and J are TRBV28 and TRBJ2-3, with D maybe TRBD1 (6 bases). Between the trimmed V and J ends, which lost 6 bases and 2 bases, there was a span of 18 bases. This CDR3 has 16 residues. Germline CDR1 reads MDHEN; CDR2 reads SYDVKM. In DNA, the CDR3 is TGTGCCAGCAGCTCCGGACAGCTCCGATACACAGATACGCAGTATTTT. This sequence encodes CASSSGQLRYTDTQYF.

The chain carries TRBV6-1 and TRBJ1-5; weak D call: TRBD1 (6 bases). This CDR3 comprises 15 residues. In germline, CDR1 is MNHNS, CDR2 SASEGT. The V end was cut by 0 bases, the J end by 4 bases, with 10 bases between. The CDR3 here is CASSEAGAYNQPQHF. Here the CDR3 DNA reads TGTGCCAGCAGTGAAGCGGGGGCCTATAATCAGCCCCAGCATTTT.

The genes are TRBV29-1 and TRBJ1-1; D gene uncertain. The length of the CDR3 is 12 residues. Germline assignment: CDR1 SQVTM and CDR2 ANQGSEA. V lost 4 bases, J lost 4 bases, and 10 bases lay in between. This chain's CDR3 is CSVGLGSTEAFF. The CDR3 region has the DNA TGCAGCGTTGGGTTGGGGAGCACTGAAGCTTTCTTT. The full variable domain, in which reference TRBV29-1 and TRBJ1-1 provide the parts outside the CDR3, is SAVISQKPSRDICQRGTSLTIQCQVDSQVTMMFWYRQQPGQSLTLIATANQGSEATYESGFVIDKFPISRPNLTFSTLTVSNMSPEDSSIYLCSVGLGSTEAFFGQGTRLTVV.

The V call is TRBV4-2, the J call TRBJ2-5; weak D call: TRBD1 (6 bases). Looked up from germline, CDR1 is LGHNA and CDR2 is YNFKEQ. Trimming removed 1 base at V and 5 bases at J, with 14 bases between. This CDR3 spans 15 amino acids. The CDR3 sequence: CASSQVPSRGETQYF. The CDR3 bases are TGTGCCAGCAGCCAAGTCCCCTCTAGGGGGGAGACCCAGTACTTC.

This clone appeared once. This chain joins TRBV29-1 and TRBJ2-3, with 12 bases lining up with TRBD2. CDR1 is SQVTM, CDR2 ANQGSEA, per germline. V gave up 3 bases and J gave up 6 bases; unmatched junction bases: 4. The CDR3 extends over 14 amino acids. The CDR3 loop reads CSVETSGSFDTQYF. As DNA, the CDR3 is TGCAGCGTTGAGACTAGCGGGAGCTTCGATACGCAGTATTTT.

V gene TRBV5-4 combines with J gene TRBJ2-5, with TRBD1 as a possible D gene (6 bases). The J call is in doubt because the DNA end fits TRBJ2-7 better. CDR1 is SGHNT, CDR2 YYREEE, per germline (reference sequence). The CDR3 runs 14 residues. The chain's CDR3 is CASSYGQSSYEQYF. For the CDR3, the DNA is TGTGCCAGCAGTTACGGACAGAGCTCCTACGAGCAGTACTTC.

The chain links TRBV25-1 to TRBJ2-3; possible D gene TRBD1, 5 bases. The V end lost 6 bases, the J end lost 0 bases, and 13 bases lay between the germline ends. The CDR3 sequence is 15 residues long. Germline V gives CDR1 MGHDK, CDR2 SYGVNS. DNA for the CDR3: TGTGCCAGCAGCCCTGGGGCCACTAGCACAGATACGCAGTATTTT. Protein product: CASSPGATSTDTQYF.

This sequence joins TRBV27 and TRBJ2-1, with 9 nucleotides matching TRBD1. Trimming took 6 bases from V and 4 from J; bases not matched to a gene: 7. Per the germline V gene, CDR1 is MNHEY and CDR2 is SMNVEV (reference sequence). The CDR3 is 15 residues long. The CDR3, as DNA: TGTGCCAGCAGACAAACAGGGGGCGATTACAATGAGCAGTTCTTC. It codes for CASRQTGGDYNEQFF.

This clone was detected only once. The chain joins TRBV7-2 to TRBJ2-3; D is unclear. Trimming took off 1 base at V and 1 base at J, with 9 bases between the two ends. The CDR3 length is 15 residues. The germline V gene encodes CDR1 SGHTA and CDR2 FQGNSA. CDR3 DNA sequence: TGTGCCAGCAGCTTAGTCCGTGGCGGCACAGATACGCAGTATTTT. It translates to CASSLVRGGTDTQYF.

J is TRBJ1-5 and V is TRBV19; D remains unclear. The CDR3 runs to 14 residues. CDR1 and CDR2 (germline): LNHDA, SQIVND (reference sequence). V lost 5 bases, J lost 5 bases, and 13 bases lay in between. This chain's CDR3 is CASSREAGDQPQHF. DNA of the CDR3: TGTGCCAGTAGTCGGGAGGCCGGGGATCAGCCCCAGCATTTT.

This clone was seen a single time. The chain is built from TRBV15 and TRBJ2-7; D not resolved. V was pared by 0 bases and J by 0 bases, with 12 bases between. The CDR3 has 16 residues. Germline V gives CDR1 LNHNV, CDR2 YYDKDF (reference sequence). In nucleotides, the CDR3 is TGTGCCACCAGCAGAGATACGCGGCACAACTCCTACGAGCAGTACTTC. This gives the protein CATSRDTRHNSYEQYF.

This sequence joins TRBV6-6 and TRBJ2-7, with D perhaps TRBD2 (6 bases). Germline-derived CDR1 and CDR2 are MNHNY and SVGAGI (reference sequence). The CDR3 runs 14 residues. The V and J ends lost 0 bases and 3 bases respectively, with 9 bases between them. The DNA for the CDR3 is TGTGCCAGCAGTTACTCCGGGGGTTACTACGAGCAGTACTTC. It codes for CASSYSGGYYEQYF.

As concerns this clone: This CDR3 is also generated by other DNA sequences in the sample. This chain connects TRBV10-1 to TRBJ1-1; D is ambiguous. Germline loops: CDR1 WNHNN, CDR2 SYGVQD (reference sequence). There are 13 residues in the CDR3. V was trimmed by 3 bases and J by 4 bases, leaving 9 bases between them. The CDR3 region has the DNA TGCGCCAGCAGTGAATCGGGTGGCACTGAAGCTTTCTTT. Protein: CASSESGGTEAFF.

For the CDR3, the DNA is TGCGCCAGCAGCCAAGGCGGGAGGGGGGAACCTGACAATGAGCAGTTCTTC. Translated: CASSQGGRGEPDNEQFF. The genes are TRBV4-1 and TRBJ2-1; 9 bases line up with TRBD2. This CDR3 has 17 residues. Unmatched junction bases numbered 9, after V lost 1 base and J lost 5 bases. Germline CDR1 MGHRA, CDR2 YSYEKL.